The clone carrying this T cell receptor (beta chain) was seen ten or more times. Its antigen is undetermined. Using RNA transcripts as the source, TCR beta CDR3 regions were amplified. The TCR CDR3 first-round RT-PCR relied on the HTBI primer set. TCRdb called the multiplex PCR reads again in MiXCR, with one record for every CDR3 protein. This table holds hundreds of thousands of distinct CDR3 sequences, roughly 40% found once. PBMCs were collected from an approximately 9 ml volume of fresh peripheral blood. This specimen belongs to a study of T cells in Graves' hyperthyroidism and ophthalmopathy. Study conclusions and caveats: A model of 13 V-J features distinguished ophthalmopathy from stable hyperthyroidism. For ophthalmopathy, model prediction preceded onset by a median about six months.

Germline loops: CDR1 DFQATT, CDR2 SNEGSKA (reference sequence). V gave up 3 bases and J gave up 2 bases; unmatched junction bases: 2. The CDR3 consists of 15 residues. The V gene is TRBV20-1, the J gene TRBJ1-6; 9 bases line up with TRBD1. Sequenced input: blood. This TCR derives from a man aged 18-30 years with Graves' hyperthyroidism. CDR3 DNA: TGCAGTGCTAGGGGACAGGGTCCCTATAATTCACCCCTCCACTTT. Its protein is CSARGQGPYNSPLHF.